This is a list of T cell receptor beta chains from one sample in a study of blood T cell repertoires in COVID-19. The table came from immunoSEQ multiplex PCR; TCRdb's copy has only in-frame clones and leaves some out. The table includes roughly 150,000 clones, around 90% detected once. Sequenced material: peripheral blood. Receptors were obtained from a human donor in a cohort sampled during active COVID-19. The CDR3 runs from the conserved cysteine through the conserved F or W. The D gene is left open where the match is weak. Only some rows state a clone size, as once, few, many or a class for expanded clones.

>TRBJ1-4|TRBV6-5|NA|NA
CASKEVSTNEKLFF
TGTGCCAGCAAAGAGGTTTCGACTAATGAAAAACTGTTTTTT
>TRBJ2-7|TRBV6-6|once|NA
CASSPPGDRGYEQYF
TGTGCCAGCAGTCCCCCTGGGGATAGGGGCTACGAGCAGTACTTC
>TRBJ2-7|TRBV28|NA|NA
CASSLRAGVGEQYF
TGTGCCAGCAGTTTACGGGCAGGGGTGGGAGAGCAGTACTTC
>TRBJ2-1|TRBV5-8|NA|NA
CASSSDNRANEQFF
TGTGCCAGCAGTTCGGATAACAGGGCCAATGAGCAGTTCTTC
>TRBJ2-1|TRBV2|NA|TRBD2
CASRGLAGESEQFF
TGTGCCAGCAGAGGACTAGCGGGAGAGAGTGAGCAGTTCTTC
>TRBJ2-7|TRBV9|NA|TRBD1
CASSVAGTGYYEQYF
TGTGCCAGCAGCGTAGCCGGGACAGGGTACTACGAGCAGTACTTC
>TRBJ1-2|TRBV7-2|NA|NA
CASSLVQAPYGYTF
TGTGCCAGCAGCTTAGTCCAGGCCCCCTATGGCTACACCTTC
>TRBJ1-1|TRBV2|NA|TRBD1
CASRARTGNTEAFF
TGTGCCAGCAGAGCCCGGACAGGGAACACTGAAGCTTTCTTT
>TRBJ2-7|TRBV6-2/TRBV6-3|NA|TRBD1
CASSYGQGLYEQYF
TGTGCCAGCAGTTACGGACAGGGCCTCTACGAGCAGTACTTC
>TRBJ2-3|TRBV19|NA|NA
CASSPDSSDTQYF
TGTGCCAGTAGCCCCGACTCTTCAGATACGCAGTATTTT
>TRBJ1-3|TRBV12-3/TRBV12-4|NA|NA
CASSLASGNTIYF
TGTGCCAGCAGCCTAGCCTCAGGAAACACCATATATTTT
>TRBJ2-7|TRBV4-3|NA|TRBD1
CASSQEWAGGAYEQYF
TGCGCCAGCAGCCAAGAGTGGGCAGGGGGTGCCTACGAGCAGTACTTC
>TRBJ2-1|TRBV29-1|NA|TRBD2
CSADSGTTDNEQFF
TGCAGCGCCGATAGCGGGACGACTGACAATGAGCAGTTCTTC
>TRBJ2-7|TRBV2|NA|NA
CASSAGSGSYEQYF
TGTGCCAGCAGTGCGGGTAGCGGTTCCTACGAGCAGTACTTC
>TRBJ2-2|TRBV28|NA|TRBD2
CASSPLFGTSAGELFF
TGTGCCAGCAGTCCCCTCTTTGGGACTAGCGCCGGGGAGCTGTTTTTT
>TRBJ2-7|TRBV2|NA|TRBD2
CASSEGTSLSYEQYF
TGTGCCAGCAGTGAAGGGACTAGCCTCTCCTACGAGCAGTACTTC
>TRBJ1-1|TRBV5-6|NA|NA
CASSLGAKATEAFF
TGTGCCAGCAGCTTGGGGGCAAAGGCCACTGAAGCTTTCTTT
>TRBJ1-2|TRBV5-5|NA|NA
CASSNGQILYGYTF
TGTGCCAGCAGCAATGGACAGATCCTCTATGGCTACACCTTC
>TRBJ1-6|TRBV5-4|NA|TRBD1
CASSSDRGDNSPLHF
TGTGCCAGCAGCTCAGACAGGGGGGATAATTCACCCCTCCACTTT
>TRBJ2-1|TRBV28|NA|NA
CASSPLSPSSYNEQFF
TGTGCCAGCAGCCCCCTCTCCCCTAGCTCCTACAATGAGCAGTTCTTC
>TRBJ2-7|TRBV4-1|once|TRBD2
CASSLTPSGRFGDEQYF
TGCGCCAGCAGTCTTACACCTAGCGGGAGGTTCGGTGACGAGCAGTACTTC
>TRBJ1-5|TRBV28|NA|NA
CASTAATAGNQPQHF
TGTGCCAGCACCGCAGCAACCGCGGGCAATCAGCCCCAGCATTTT
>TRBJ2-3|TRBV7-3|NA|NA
CASSPGLPDPTDTQYF
TGTGCCAGCAGCCCCGGACTACCGGACCCCACAGATACGCAGTATTTT
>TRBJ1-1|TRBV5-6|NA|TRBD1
CASSLGNRGLAFF
TGTGCCAGCAGCTTGGGGAACAGGGGTTTAGCTTTCTTT
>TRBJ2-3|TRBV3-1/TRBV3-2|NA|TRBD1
CASSQDGQGAADTQYF
TGTGCCAGCAGCCAAGATGGGCAGGGGGCAGCAGATACGCAGTATTTT
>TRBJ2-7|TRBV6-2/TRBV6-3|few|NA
CASSQTGFPYEQYF
TGTGCCAGCAGTCAGACGGGTTTTCCCTACGAGCAGTACTTC
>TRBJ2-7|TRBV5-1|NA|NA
CASSPLQGGSYEQYF
TGCGCCAGCAGCCCATTACAGGGGGGGTCCTACGAGCAGTACTTC
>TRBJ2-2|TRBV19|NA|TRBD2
CASRIAGNTGELFF
TGTGCCAGTAGAATAGCGGGAAACACCGGGGAGCTGTTTTTT
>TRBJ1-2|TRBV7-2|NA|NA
CASSPARGGYTF
TGTGCCAGCAGCCCAGCTCGGGGTGGCTACACCTTC
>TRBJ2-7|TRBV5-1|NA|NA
CASSLARAMEQYF
TGCGCCAGCAGCTTGGCGAGGGCAATGGAGCAGTACTTC
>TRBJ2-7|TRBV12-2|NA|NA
CARRLVLVTRGGSSYEQYF
TGTGCAAGGCGCTTAGTACTCGTTACAAGGGGGGGGAGCTCCTACGAGCAGTACTTC
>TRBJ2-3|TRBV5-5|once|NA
CASSNRGGEYTSTDTQYF
TGTGCCAGCAGCAACAGGGGCGGGGAGTATACTAGCACAGATACGCAGTATTTT